This is a list of T cell receptor beta chains from one sample in a study of blood T cells in healthy people across ages. One entry per CDR3 protein results from TCRdb running MiXCR on the 5' RACE reads. The profile shows fewer than 1,000,000 distinct CDR3 sequences, about 42% of them singletons. Sequenced sample: blood. These receptors all come from a man aged 60 to 69 in good health. The conserved cysteine and the conserved F or W are not part of the CDR3 here. Only part of the rows carry a size: once, few, many, or a class if the clone is expanded.

j_call | clone_size | v_call | cdr3_aa
TRBJ2-5 | few | TRBV20-1 | SATRDLRGETQY
- | - | TRBV10-3 | AISKDGKETQY
TRBJ1-6 | - | TRBV4-1 | ASSQDAGRVAYNSPLH
TRBJ2-7 | few | TRBV28 | ASSFETYEQY
TRBJ2-7 | once | TRBV11-1 | ASSTPGDYEQY
TRBJ2-3 | - | TRBV3-1 | ASRESRDYTDTQY
TRBJ2-5 | many | TRBV29-1 | SVSPQGQETQY
TRBJ2-7 | - | TRBV4-3 | ASSQEPGATSPSYEQY
TRBJ2-1 | - | TRBV9 | ASSQDAGTSSYNEQF
TRBJ2-1 | - | TRBV7-9 | ASSPPGGLTYNGQF
TRBJ2-7 | - | TRBV23-1 | ASSQSLAGPSYEQY
TRBJ2-7 | once | TRBV5-1 | ASSIGQYEQY
TRBJ2-1 | - | TRBV7-2 | ASSLAGTGAGDHQF
TRBJ1-4 | - | TRBV5-1 | ASSPEANEKLF
TRBJ2-1 | - | TRBV18 | ASSPGQFVEQF
TRBJ1-5 | - | TRBV6-1 | ASTGTAHNQPQH
TRBJ2-4 | many | TRBV28 | ASRGLAGGRGKNIQY
TRBJ2-5 | few | TRBV6-5 | ASSYSRVLY
TRBJ1-5 | - | TRBV12-3/TRBV12-4 | ASSLGQGRSSNQPQH
TRBJ2-3 | - | TRBV12-3/TRBV12-4 | ASSLGTGDGTDTQY
TRBJ2-2 | - | TRBV4-3 | ASSQSGLTGELF
TRBJ2-2 | - | TRBV5-1 | ASSPLFGELF
TRBJ2-6 | - | TRBV30 | AWAPGANVLT
TRBJ1-1 | - | TRBV20-1 | SAPRVGEQGAF
TRBJ2-4 | few | TRBV7-2 | ASTFGQGGLGEQY
TRBJ1-1 | - | TRBV6-5 | ASSYWRTLPGNTEAF
TRBJ2-3 | - | TRBV4-2 | ASSQDGMDTDTQY
TRBJ2-7 | few | TRBV25-1 | ASSEMGGSYEQY
TRBJ2-1 | many | TRBV27 | ASSGGRQILNEQF
TRBJ2-3 | - | TRBV7-2 | ASSQTSYAQY
TRBJ2-5 | - | TRBV7-9 | ASSLALSTETQY
TRBJ2-4 | - | TRBV12-3/TRBV12-4 | ASRSGATAQRVQY
TRBJ2-3 | few | TRBV18 | ASSRASGTTDTQY
TRBJ2-2 | few | TRBV12-5 | ASGPRAGELF
- | - | TRBV20-1 | SARERGTRPTYEQY
TRBJ1-2 | - | TRBV12-3/TRBV12-4 | AGSIRTDFNYGYT
TRBJ2-7 | - | TRBV12-3/TRBV12-4 | ASSPRGGTDYEQY
TRBJ2-1 | - | TRBV14 | ASSEQGHRRRNEQF
TRBJ2-7 | - | TRBV28 | ASWDRTYEQY
TRBJ1-2 | - | TRBV11-2 | ASSLDGRPWGYT
TRBJ1-2 | - | TRBV9 | ASSGVYYGYT
TRBJ2-3 | few | TRBV4-2 | ASSQLPGATDTQY
TRBJ2-7 | few | TRBV6-2/TRBV6-3 | ASRPTGTAYEQY
TRBJ1-1 | - | TRBV5-1 | ASSLYAGGNTEAF
TRBJ1-2 | once | TRBV7-9 | ASSRDVFNYGYT
TRBJ2-4 | - | TRBV19 | ASSIFKVPGGTKNIQY
TRBJ2-3 | few | TRBV7-2 | ASSPQGSSTDTQY
TRBJ1-3 | - | TRBV20-1 | SARSTDRALSGNTIY
TRBJ2-4 | - | TRBV9 | ASSTLDSPKNIQY
TRBJ1-4 | - | TRBV27 | ASSPFGETNEKLF
TRBJ2-7 | many | TRBV7-2 | ASSSGGASYEQY